The T cell receptor (beta chain) under discussion was sequenced for a study of cytomegalovirus exposure and HLA in healthy donors (dated by TCRdb to the late 2010s). Regarding the research as a whole: According to a later analysis, the 120 or so validation repertoires were produced on the same platform as the roughly 600 repertoires of the first cohort. Besides the first cohort of around 700 subjects, a separate validation cohort made up of 120 different subjects was used. To predict cytomegalovirus infection status, the study combined high-throughput TCR immunosequencing, statistical association of individual TCRs with disease status, and machine learning. The study aimed to test whether cataloging public T cell receptors could reveal signatures of past pathogen exposure.

The library was made by the immunoSEQ multiplex PCR assay. Turning to the authors' computational methods: A statistical classification framework was developed to diagnose cytomegalovirus status using the catalog of TCR beta chain sequences. TCRdb's version of the immuneACCESS table is confined to in-frame rearrangements and falls short of the full clone set. An unresolved V gene accounts for under half of the shortfall where checked; the remainder is of unknown origin. The V and J calls and clone size were taken over from that table, and D and trimming were inferred from the DNA. The sample has fewer than 350,000 clones on record, over 75% of them singletons. Together, the top ten hold about 0.99% of the sample. On this clone itself: Its antigen is unknown. Per-nucleotide qualities are absent, and no much larger clonotype sits a single base away.

The germline V end is reduced by 11 bases and the J end by 2 bases; junction bases left unmatched: 5. The CDR3, from cysteine to phenylalanine, totals 13 residues. Solely the CDR3 DNA is kept, with 39 bases framed from the first base. Taken from the germline V gene, the CDR1 and CDR2 loops are SGHTA and FQGNSA. The donors belonged to the validation cohort of over a hundred subjects, which was separate from the 666-subject first cohort. Points the paper makes about the study in general: Most TCR sequences were seen in very few donors, while some public TCRs were found in many individuals. Three of the identified cytomegalovirus-associated TCR beta chains were confirmed in vitro to be specific for cytomegalovirus antigens. In the study, approximately 150 TCR beta chains were listed as associated with cytomegalovirus. Subsequent analysis determined that TCRs grouped into clusters in the first cohort also showed a tendency toward co-occurrence across the 90 to 150 validation repertoires, and 94% of cluster scores exceeded 0. A later analysis lacked HLA typing for the validation cohort, so it scored co-occurrence in that cohort across all 130 or so repertoires. It was suggested by the authors that the approach could potentially be generalized to other disease states and immunological phenotypes. In both the original and validation cohorts, the classifier was reported to diagnose cytomegalovirus status with high specificity and sensitivity.

The TCR sequence derives from a woman between 18 and 29 years old in good health and CMV-seronegative. The chain is made from TRBV7-2 and TRBJ2-3, and 9 bases in between align with TRBD2. Sequenced: PBMCs. At the DNA level, the sequence is TGTGCCGGGGCGGGAGGGCCCACAGATACGCAGTATTTT. Translated, this gives CAGAGGPTDTQYF.